This TCR beta chain derives from a study of cytomegalovirus exposure and HLA in healthy donors. Germline CDR1 is SEHNR and CDR2 is FQNEAQ (reference sequence). CDR3 length: 14 residues. V was clipped by 1 base and J by 4 bases, with 9 bases between them. Vbeta (60) and Jbeta (13) primers were used in the PCR. TCRdb's table, derived via immunoSEQ multiplex PCR, lists solely in-frame clones and lacks some. The table lists some 150,000 clones, 82% of them singletons. The chain couples TRBV7-9 to TRBJ2-3; perhaps TRBD1 as D (6 bases). Sequenced material: PBMCs. The source of this sequence is a man aged 45-65 years in good health and CMV-seropositive. Here the CDR3 DNA reads TGTGCCAGCAGCTTAGGGACAGAGTCAGATACGCAGTATTTT. Amino acids: CASSLGTESDTQYF. The complete variable domain, with remaining parts taken from reference TRBV7-9 and TRBJ2-3, reads DTGVSQNPRHKITKRGQNVTFRCDPISEHNRLYWYRQTLGQGPEFLTYFQNEAQLEKSRLLSDRFSAERPKGSFSTLEIQRTEQGDSAMYLCASSLGTESDTQYFGPGTRLTVL.